These T cell receptor beta chains were read from a single sample in a study of cytomegalovirus exposure and HLA in healthy donors. Generated by immunoSEQ multiplex PCR, the TCRdb table keeps only in-frame clones and is missing some. The sample contains 80,000 to 100,000 clones, approximately 88% of which appear only once. Sequencing was done on a sample of PBMCs. These receptors came from a woman in her twenties or thirties in good health and CMV-seronegative. CDR3s include the opening cysteine and the closing phenylalanine or tryptophan. Each record gives: CDR3 DNA, CDR3 protein, V gene, clone size, J gene, D gene. The D gene is left open where the match is weak. Clone size is stated in some rows and not others, as once, few, many or a class when expanded.

TGTGCCAGCAGCGCTGACAGTCAGAATGAAAAACTGTTTTTT | CASSADSQNEKLFF | TRBV9 | . | TRBJ1-4 | .
TGTGCCAGCTCACCAGTGCGGGTTTACGAGACCCAGTACTTC | CASSPVRVYETQYF | TRBV18 | . | TRBJ2-5 | .
TGTGCCAGCAGCTTAGGTTCTTTGCGTGAGGAGACCCAGTACTTC | CASSLGSLREETQYF | TRBV7-9 | . | TRBJ2-5 | .
TGTGCCAGCAGTGAATTAGGGACAGGAATAGCCAAAAACATTCAGTACTTC | CASSELGTGIAKNIQYF | TRBV2 | . | TRBJ2-4 | TRBD1
TGTGCCAGCGGTACTGGGCGCTTTGCGGGAGATACGCAGTATTTT | CASGTGRFAGDTQYF | TRBV28 | . | TRBJ2-3 | .
TGTGCCAGCTCACCACCGGCGGGGCTGAACACCGGGGAGCTGTTTTTT | CASSPPAGLNTGELFF | TRBV18 | . | TRBJ2-2 | .
TGCGCCAGCAGCTATGTACAGGGGGCAAGTAACTATGGCTACACCTTC | CASSYVQGASNYGYTF | TRBV5-1 | once | TRBJ1-2 | TRBD1
TGTGCCACCAGGATTCCCGGTTATGGCTACACCTTC | CATRIPGYGYTF | TRBV15 | . | TRBJ1-2 | .
TGTGCCAGCAGCTCCCCCGCGGGGTCCCTCACAGATACGCAGTATTTT | CASSSPAGSLTDTQYF | TRBV7-2 | . | TRBJ2-3 | .
TGTGCCAGCAGACGACAGGGTTTAGTGGCCAATGAGCAGTTCTTC | CASRRQGLVANEQFF | TRBV5-6 | . | TRBJ2-1 | TRBD1
TGTGCCAGCAGCGTAGGAACAGGGAGTAATGAAAAACTGTTTTTT | CASSVGTGSNEKLFF | TRBV9 | . | TRBJ1-4 | .
TGCGCCAGCAATCAAAACCGGGACACTGTTTGGGTAGCCCAGCATTTT | CASNQNRDTVWVAQHF | TRBV23-1 | . | TRBJ1-5 | .
TGTGCCAGCAGCTTCACCAGGGTGAATGAGCAGTTCTTC | CASSFTRVNEQFF | TRBV7-9 | . | TRBJ2-1 | .
TGTGCCAGCAGTAACCGACAGAGCTACGAGCAGTACTTC | CASSNRQSYEQYF | TRBV6-5 | . | TRBJ2-7 | .